This TCR beta chain was recorded in a study of OX40 agonist ivuxolimab in advanced cancers. At the level of the study: The study treated patients with ivuxolimab, an agonistic anti-OX40 (CD134) antibody.

TCRdb's table, derived via immunoSEQ multiplex PCR, lists solely in-frame clones and lacks some. The table records roughly 70,000 clones, 87% of them present only once. This CDR3 contains 15 residues. Trimming removed 3 bases at V and 2 bases at J, with 11 bases between. The germline gives CDR1 SGHVS, CDR2 FNYEAQ. This clonotype was sampled from an adult with an advanced solid tumor such as melanoma, head and neck, liver or kidney cancer. Sequencing used CD4+ or CD8+ T cells sorted from blood, obtained in a trial of the OX40 agonist ivuxolimab. The J gene is TRBJ1-5, the V gene TRBV7-6; perhaps TRBD1 as D (5 bases). The CDR3 bases are TGTGCCAGCAGCTTGGAGGGAGGGGGCAATCAGCCCCAGCATTTT. Residues: CASSLEGGGNQPQHF. Drawing the rest from reference TRBV7-6 and TRBJ1-5, the complete variable domain is GAGVSQSPRYKVTKRGQDVALRCDPISGHVSLYWYRQALGQGPEFLTYFNYEAQQDKSGLPNDRFSAERPEGSISTLTIQRTEQRDSAMYRCASSLEGGGNQPQHFGDGTRLSIL.